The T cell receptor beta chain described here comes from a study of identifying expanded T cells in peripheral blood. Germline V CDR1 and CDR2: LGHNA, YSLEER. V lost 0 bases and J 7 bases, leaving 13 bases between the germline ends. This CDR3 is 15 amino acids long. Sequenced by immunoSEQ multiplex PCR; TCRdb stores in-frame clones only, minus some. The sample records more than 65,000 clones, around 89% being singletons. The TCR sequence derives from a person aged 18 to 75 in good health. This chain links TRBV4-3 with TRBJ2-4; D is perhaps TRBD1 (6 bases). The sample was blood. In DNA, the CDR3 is TGCGCCAGCAGCCAAGACGCGAATAGGGGGAACATTCAGTACTTC. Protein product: CASSQDANRGNIQYF.